Listed here is a single T cell receptor beta chain. This clonotype was detected ten times or more. Its antigen specificity is not known. The input lacks base qualities; no much larger clone sits a single base away. The data were taken from a study of CD8 T cells in ankylosing spondylitis (dated by TCRdb to about 2017). As for the study more broadly: T cell receptor beta repertoires were profiled in healthy donors and ankylosing spondylitis patients so that disease-linked TCR variants could be found. The full study cohort was made up of about 25 ankylosing spondylitis patients and approximately 100 healthy donors. Peripheral blood was sampled, and synovial fluid was also collected from ankylosing spondylitis patients.

The CDR3 runs 16 amino acids, cysteine and phenylalanine included. Kept here is only the CDR3 DNA, which spans 48 bases and is read in frame from base 1. Trimming removed 1 base from V and 2 bases from J; the gene matches leave 5 bases unexplained. Reading the germline V gene gives CDR1 SGHTA and CDR2 FQGNSA. General findings and caveats noted by the study authors: In peripheral blood, the disease-linked clones were found at relatively low frequencies and had a CD8+ phenotype. A TCR beta motif of about eight highly homologous amino acid variants appeared characteristic of blood from ankylosing spondylitis patients. Some motif variants were previously reported in synovial fluid and blood of reactive arthritis patients, suggesting common disease-initiation mechanisms. The disease-linked clones were reported as significantly enriched in matched synovial fluid samples from ankylosing spondylitis patients.

Sequencing instrument: Illumina HiSeq 2500. TCR beta libraries were prepared by quantitative 5'-RACE with molecular barcodes. Per the authors' processing: A new computational method, built on a probabilistic model of VDJ rearrangement, was used to identify disease-linked TCR variants. TCRdb reprocessed the public reads (quality trimming at Q25 with fastp, clone calling with MiXCR) and kept in-frame beta chains. For every CDR3 protein sequence, its rows merge into one entry that carries the most common genes and DNA. What appears here as the V and J calls and clone size reflects TCRdb's work, not the paper's. The sample table contains 450,000 to 550,000 distinct CDR3 sequences; only one count was recorded for about 5.7% of them. The ten largest account for around 3.5% of the sample.

The sequence was obtained from a male donor with ankylosing spondylitis. The sequence links TRBV7-2 to TRBJ1-5, with TRBD1 identical over 7 junction bases. Sequencing input: blood, either unsorted or a sorted T cell fraction (not recorded which). The bases read TGTGCCAGCAGCTTAGGGGGAGGGGGCGGCAATCAGCCCCAGCATTTT. Its translation reads: CASSLGGGGGNQPQHF.